This TCR beta chain was found in a study of blood T cell repertoires in COVID-19. Original analysis: Reference gene primer amplification in the assay estimated nucleated cell counts. Method: immunoSEQ multiplex PCR; TCRdb's copy keeps in-frame clones and lacks some. The DNA was the basis for D and trimming; V, J and clone size are from that table. The sample holds approximately 330,000 clones, roughly 90% seen once. CDR3 size: 13 residues. The V and J ends lost 3 bases and 4 bases, in that order; junction bases with no gene match: 2. Germline CDR1 reads MNHEY; CDR2 reads SMNVEV (reference sequence). Individuals aged roughly 18 to 95 years were recruited from 24 US areas. Participants' reported clinical history set cohort assignment. Donors in Cohort 3 who had recovered were those with two negative PCRs, healthcare professional clearance, or resolution of their symptoms.

The clonotype originates from a woman aged 25 to 39 who had recovered from COVID-19. The specimen sequenced was PBMCs or T cells enriched from blood (not recorded which). This chain joins TRBV27 and TRBJ2-7; 8 bases match TRBD1. The DNA for the CDR3 is TGTGCCAGCAGTTTTACAGGGGGTTACGAGCAGTACTTC. It codes for CASSFTGGYEQYF.